The 15 T cell receptor beta chains below were found in one sample sequenced in a study of CXCR3-negative and CXCR3-positive naive CD8 T cells. Overall study results and limits: TRB CDR3s were more hydrophobic in CXCR3-positive than in CXCR3-negative naive cells.

UMI labels and 5' RACE were used to prepare the TRB cDNA libraries. With the 5' RACE reads reprocessed, TCRdb shows one record per CDR3 protein and no DNA. This specimen shows about 84,000 distinct CDR3 sequences; the ten leading clones hold approximately 0.67%. Their antigen targets remain unknown. The sequencing sample was made of naive CXCR3+ CD8+ T cells from blood. Described subset: CD45RO-CCR7+CD27+CD95- naive CD8+ T cells expressing CXCR3 (TNR3+). Receptors were obtained from a human donor in good health. Some clones in this sample may be carry-over from other donors' samples.

This chain connects TRBV28 to TRBJ2-5; the D call from TCRdb, TRBD2, cannot be confirmed without DNA. The CDR3 consists of 17 residues. Germline loops: CDR1 MDHEN, CDR2 SYDVKM. CDR3 region: CASSLGSLAGGQETQYF.

The chain employs TRBV10-2 and TRBJ2-1. Germline lookup yields CDR1 WSHSY and CDR2 SAAADI. The CDR3 spans 14 residues. The CDR3 loop is CASSESGVGNEQFF.

This chain joins TRBV4-2 and TRBJ1-1. Germline CDR1 is LGHNA and CDR2 is YNFKEQ. There are 14 residues in the CDR3. The CDR3 region is CASSPYSMGTEAFF.

CDR3 in amino acids: CASRSGGANYEQYF. The chain recombines TRBV12-3 or TRBV12-4 with TRBJ2-7; TCRdb indicates TRBD2, and absent DNA this call remains unverified. CDR3 length: 14 residues.

The V call is TRBV7-9, the J call TRBJ2-1; the D call from TCRdb, TRBD1, cannot be confirmed without DNA. The CDR3 totals 16 residues. The V gene's germline CDR1 is SEHNR and CDR2 FQNEAQ (reference sequence). CDR3 region: CASSSAHAGARNEQFF.

This chain uses TRBV6-2 or TRBV6-3 with TRBJ2-2. The CDR3 spans 14 residues. Germline loops: CDR1 MNHEY, CDR2 SVGEGT. The CDR3 loop reads CASSYSEYTGELFF.

The chain couples TRBV5-1 to TRBJ2-1. The germline V gene has CDR1 SGHRS and CDR2 YFSETQ. CDR3 size: 16 residues. CDR3 sequence: CASSFFDSSSYNEQFF.

This chain links TRBV7-3 with TRBJ2-3; the TRBD1 assignment by TCRdb is unverifiable without DNA. This CDR3 spans 13 amino acids. Germline CDR1 SGHTA, CDR2 FQGTGA. CDR3 loop: CASSLLQGDTQYF. Complete variable domain (other parts from reference TRBV7-3 and TRBJ2-3): GAGVSQTPSNKVTEKGKYVELRCDPISGHTALYWYRQSLGQGPEFLIYFQGTGAADDSGLPNDRFFAVRPEGSVSTLKIQRTERGDSAVYLCASSLLQGDTQYFGPGTRLTVL.

V is TRBV28 and J is TRBJ2-2; the D call from TCRdb, TRBD1, cannot be confirmed without DNA. CDR1 MDHEN and CDR2 SYDVKM come from the germline V gene. The length of the CDR3 is 12 residues. The CDR3 is CASSPRHGELFF.

The gene calls are TRBV14 and TRBJ2-5; TCRdb gives TRBD1 as the D gene, but with no DNA this cannot be confirmed. Germline CDR1 is SGHDN and CDR2 is FVKESK. This CDR3 comprises 15 residues. CDR3 residues: CASSHWDRTEETQYF.

The chain carries TRBV27 and TRBJ2-5; absent DNA, TCRdb's TRBD1 call cannot be checked. The CDR3 spans 13 residues. The germline gives CDR1 MNHEY, CDR2 SMNVEV (reference sequence). CDR3 loop: CASSSGGGASQYF.

CDR3 in amino acids: CASSGAAPEQFF. V and J are TRBV6-2 or TRBV6-3 and TRBJ2-1; as DNA is missing, the TRBD1 call by TCRdb cannot be tested. Germline values: CDR1 MNHEY, CDR2 SVGEGT. The CDR3 is 12 amino acids.

The chain links TRBV18 to TRBJ2-5. CDR3 size: 13 residues. The V gene's germline CDR1 is KGHSH and CDR2 LQKENI. CDR3 loop: CASSPLSQETQYF. The variable domain in full, with the rest retrieved from reference TRBV18 and TRBJ2-5, is NAGVMQNPRHLVRRRGQEARLRCSPMKGHSHVYWYRQLPEEGLKFMVYLQKENIIDESGMPKERFSAEFPKEGPSILRIQQVVRGDSAAYFCASSPLSQETQYFGPGTRLLVL.

The chain has TRBV6-2 or TRBV6-3 and TRBJ1-2; lacking DNA, the TRBD1 call made by TCRdb goes unchecked. This CDR3 has 15 amino acids. Per the germline V gene, CDR1 is MNHEY and CDR2 is SVGEGT. The CDR3 region is CASSYTTGGFYGYTF.

This chain uses TRBV24-1 with TRBJ2-1; TCRdb calls TRBD2, which cannot be checked without DNA. The germline V gene encodes CDR1 KGHDR and CDR2 SFDVKD. The CDR3 is 13 amino acids. The CDR3 is CATSSGRADEQFF.